This TCR beta chain was documented in a study of blood T cell repertoires in COVID-19. V lost 3 bases, J lost 7 bases, and 7 bases stayed unmatched. Germline-derived CDR1 and CDR2 are MDHEN and SYDVKM. This CDR3 contains 15 residues. Per the study methods: Reference gene primer amplification gave estimated nucleated cell counts. Libraries were prepared by immunoSEQ multiplex PCR; TCRdb keeps only in-frame clonotypes and omits some of them. Clone size and the V and J calls come from that table; the DNA yielded D and trimming. The sample has over 250,000 clones, about 90% seen once. The study recruited people aged about 18 to 95 years across about two dozen US areas. Cohort placement rested on clinical history that participants reported themselves.

Sequencing was performed on PBMCs or T cells enriched from blood (not recorded which). The chain carries TRBV28 and TRBJ2-1; 9 positions match TRBD2. The TCR originated in a woman aged 60-75 years who had recovered from COVID-19. For the CDR3, the DNA is TGTGCCAGCAGTTTTTTCGCTAGCGGGGCAAATGAGCAGTTCTTC. It specifies CASSFFASGANEQFF.